The rows below give T cell receptor beta chains drawn from one sample of a study of T-cell reconstitution after alpha-beta-depleted transplantation in children. MiXCR was run by TCRdb on the PCR reads, yielding one entry per CDR3 protein. The profile covers 600,000 or so distinct CDR3 sequences, with roughly 23% appearing a single time and roughly 15% taken by the ten largest. The material sequenced was PBMCs, mostly from graft donor cells, taken 360 days after TCRalphabeta/CD19-depleted stem cell transplant. These receptors originate from a boy under two years old who had a stem cell transplant for acute myeloid leukemia, so the T cells may come from the graft donor. Each CDR3 is given with its conserved first and last residue. A D gene is named only where the DNA matches it firmly. Size is stated for part of the rows, as once, few or many counts, or as a class when the clone is expanded.

D: .; size: .; V: TRBV15; J: TRBJ2-5; CDR3: CATSESVTGRLGETQYF; DNA: TGTGCCACCAGCGAAAGTGTCACTGGACGACTTGGGGAGACCCAGTACTTC
D: TRBD1; size: .; V: TRBV7-9; J: TRBJ2-1; CDR3: CASSRDSTPPYNEQFF; DNA: TGTGCCAGCAGCCGGGACAGTACTCCTCCCTACAATGAGCAGTTCTTC
D: .; size: many; V: TRBV12-3/TRBV12-4; J: TRBJ2-2; CDR3: CASSTDRTGELFF; DNA: TGTGCCAGCAGTACCGACAGGACCGGGGAGCTGTTTTTT
D: .; size: many; V: TRBV29-1; J: TRBJ2-3; CDR3: CSVGGRDTYTDTQYF; DNA: TGCAGCGTTGGGGGGCGGGACACATACACAGATACGCAGTATTTT
D: .; size: .; V: TRBV12-3/TRBV12-4; J: TRBJ2-5; CDR3: CASSKGRTQETQYF; DNA: TGTGCCAGCAGCAAGGGACGGACCCAAGAGACCCAGTACTTC
D: .; size: few; V: TRBV5-1; J: TRBJ2-1; CDR3: CASRYQGNEQFF; DNA: TGCGCCAGCAGATACCAGGGGAATGAGCAGTTCTTC
D: .; size: many; V: TRBV21-1; J: TRBJ2-1; CDR3: CASRDRGRDEQFF; DNA: TGTGCCAGCCGGGACAGGGGGCGTGATGAGCAGTTCTTC
D: .; size: many; V: TRBV20-1; J: TRBJ2-7; CDR3: CSAGGGRGDPYEQYF; DNA: TGCAGTGCAGGTGGGGGCCGCGGGGACCCATACGAGCAGTACTTC
D: TRBD1; size: few; V: TRBV29-1; J: TRBJ1-1; CDR3: CSGMTGERGKAFF; DNA: TGCAGCGGAATGACAGGGGAAAGGGGTAAAGCTTTCTTT
D: .; size: many; V: TRBV7-2; J: TRBJ2-2; CDR3: CASFQGLVTGELFF; DNA: TGTGCCAGCTTCCAGGGTCTAGTCACCGGGGAGCTGTTTTTT
D: TRBD1; size: few; V: TRBV6-5; J: TRBJ2-7; CDR3: CASSYSKGALEQYF; DNA: TGTGCCAGCAGTTACTCTAAGGGGGCCCTCGAGCAGTACTTC
D: TRBD2; size: .; V: TRBV29-1; J: TRBJ2-1; CDR3: CSVDRGGADEQFF; DNA: TGCAGCGTTGATCGCGGGGGGGCCGATGAGCAGTTCTTC
D: .; size: .; V: TRBV29-1; J: TRBJ2-5; CDR3: CSILRGGEETQYF; DNA: TGCAGCATCTTAAGGGGGGGGGAGGAGACCCAGTACTTC
D: TRBD2; size: many; V: TRBV7-2; J: TRBJ2-1; CDR3: CASSLALSGEQFF; DNA: TGTGCCAGCAGCTTAGCCCTTAGCGGGGAGCAGTTCTTC
D: .; size: .; V: TRBV27; J: TRBJ1-1; CDR3: CASSLRFETEAFF; DNA: TGTGCCAGCAGCCTCAGGTTTGAGACTGAAGCTTTCTTT
D: .; size: .; V: TRBV10-3; J: TRBJ2-6; CDR3: CAISEESSGANVLTF; DNA: TGTGCCATCAGTGAGGAGAGTTCTGGGGCCAACGTCCTGACTTTC
D: TRBD2; size: .; V: TRBV20-1; J: TRBJ2-3; CDR3: CSAREGLAGDLTDTQYF; DNA: TGCAGTGCTAGAGAGGGGCTAGCGGGGGACCTCACAGATACGCAGTATTTT
D: TRBD1; size: .; V: TRBV28; J: TRBJ2-5; CDR3: CASSTIDRGRQETQYF; DNA: TGTGCCAGCAGTACAATAGACAGGGGAAGACAAGAGACCCAGTACTTC
D: TRBD2; size: .; V: TRBV18; J: TRBJ2-5; CDR3: CASSPPLGGEETQYF; DNA: TGTGCCAGCTCACCACCCCTGGGGGGGGAAGAGACCCAGTACTTC
D: .; size: .; V: TRBV4-2; J: TRBJ2-3; CDR3: CASSQDSGSRTDTQYF; DNA: TGTGCCAGCAGCCAAGATAGCGGCTCCCGCACAGATACGCAGTATTTT
D: .; size: .; V: TRBV5-1; J: TRBJ2-3; CDR3: CASSLGSEFVADTQYF; DNA: TGCGCCAGCAGCTTGGGGTCAGAGTTCGTCGCAGATACGCAGTATTTT
D: TRBD2; size: .; V: TRBV6-1; J: TRBJ2-3; CDR3: CAGRTSGITDTQYF; DNA: TGTGCCGGGAGGACTAGCGGGATCACAGATACGCAGTATTTT
D: TRBD1; size: few; V: TRBV15; J: TRBJ1-1; CDR3: CATSSTGVPEAFF; DNA: TGTGCCACCAGCAGCACAGGGGTCCCTGAAGCTTTCTTT
D: TRBD1; size: .; V: TRBV9; J: TRBJ2-7; CDR3: CASSTLDRAYEQYF; DNA: TGTGCCAGCAGCACGTTGGACAGGGCCTACGAGCAGTACTTC
D: .; size: .; V: TRBV18; J: TRBJ1-5; CDR3: CASSPRDHQPQHF; DNA: TGTGCCAGCTCACCACGGGACCATCAGCCCCAGCATTTT
D: .; size: many; V: TRBV7-2; J: TRBJ2-1; CDR3: CASSLIPNSYNEQFF; DNA: TGTGCCAGCAGCTTAATTCCGAACAGCTACAATGAGCAGTTCTTC
D: TRBD1; size: many; V: TRBV12-3/TRBV12-4; J: TRBJ1-5; CDR3: CASSQQGAIGNQPQHF; DNA: TGTGCCAGCAGTCAGCAGGGGGCAATCGGCAATCAGCCCCAGCATTTT
D: .; size: few; V: TRBV7-8; J: TRBJ2-7; CDR3: CASSSKETSYEQYF; DNA: TGTGCCAGCAGCTCCAAGGAGACCTCCTACGAGCAGTACTTC
D: .; size: many; V: TRBV6-5; J: TRBJ2-7; CDR3: CASSRTGSGYEQYF; DNA: TGTGCCAGCAGCCGAACAGGGTCGGGATACGAGCAGTACTTC
D: .; size: .; V: TRBV18; J: TRBJ2-5; CDR3: CASSPPPGYSVQETQYF; DNA: TGTGCCAGCTCACCACCACCGGGGTACAGTGTCCAAGAGACCCAGTACTTC
D: .; size: .; V: TRBV12-3/TRBV12-4; J: TRBJ2-3; CDR3: CASIAPGAQDTQYF; DNA: TGTGCCAGCATTGCTCCCGGGGCCCAAGATACGCAGTATTTT
D: TRBD1; size: few; V: TRBV29-1; J: TRBJ1-2; CDR3: CSYGTGVNYGYTF; DNA: TGCAGTTATGGGACAGGGGTTAACTATGGCTACACCTTC
D: .; size: few; V: TRBV5-6; J: TRBJ2-4; CDR3: CASSSGPENIQYF; DNA: TGTGCCAGCAGCTCTGGGCCCGAAAACATTCAGTACTTC
D: .; size: few; V: TRBV5-1; J: TRBJ1-1; CDR3: CASSQPGHYTEAFF; DNA: TGCGCCAGCAGCCAGCCGGGACATTACACTGAAGCTTTCTTT
D: TRBD1; size: many; V: TRBV20-1; J: TRBJ2-3; CDR3: CSGGRRGRTDTQYF; DNA: TGCAGTGGGGGGCGCAGGGGGCGCACAGATACGCAGTATTTT